Listed here are 13 T cell receptor beta chains from one sample, sequenced in a study of PD-1 blockade in classical Hodgkin lymphoma. Sample time point: cycle 4 day 1 (C4D1), after 5 to 7 weeks of nivolumab. No patient escaped relapse after autologous stem cell transplantation, and brentuximab vedotin exposure varied. Out of thawed PBMCs, magnetic negative selection purified CD4+ T cells. TCRdb's table, derived via immunoSEQ multiplex PCR, lists solely in-frame clones and lacks some. The sample yields about 9,500 clones, roughly 88% seen once. Sequencing used CD4+ T cells from blood, obtained before the fourth cycle of nivolumab. All receptors derive from a human donor with classical Hodgkin lymphoma.

The J gene is TRBJ2-2, the V gene TRBV7-2, with 7 bases identical to TRBD1. The germline CDR1 and CDR2 sequences are SGHTA and FQGNSA. CDR3 length equals 15 residues. V was pared by 5 bases and J by 7 bases, with 10 bases of the junction left unmatched. The CDR3 spells CASSPILQGFGELFF. CDR3 coding DNA: TGTGCCAGCAGCCCAATCCTACAGGGGTTCGGGGAGCTGTTTTTT.

This CDR3 reads CASSILGAGSYNEQFF. Written as DNA, the CDR3 is TGTGCCAGTAGTATACTAGGGGCCGGCTCCTACAATGAGCAGTTCTTC. V and J are TRBV19 and TRBJ2-1; D may be TRBD1 (5 bases). The V gene lost 2 bases and the J gene lost 0 bases, with 11 bases spanning the gap. The germline V gene has CDR1 LNHDA and CDR2 SQIVND (reference sequence). The CDR3 runs 16 residues.

The V and J genes are TRBV4-2 and TRBJ1-2; TRBD1 matches at 8 bases. There are 12 residues in the CDR3. The V gene's germline CDR1 is LGHNA and CDR2 YNFKEQ. The trim removed 7 bases at V and 7 bases at J, leaving 5 bases unmatched. CDR3: CASISQGGGYTF. CDR3 nucleotides: TGTGCCAGCATATCACAGGGGGGTGGCTACACCTTC.

The J gene is TRBJ2-1, the V gene TRBV11-2, with 7 bases matching TRBD2. Germline CDR1 reads SGHAT; CDR2 reads FQNNGV. This CDR3 has 17 amino acids. V was pared by 2 bases and J by 4 bases, with 11 bases of the junction left unmatched. Written as DNA, the CDR3 is TGTGCCAGCAGCTTATTAGGTGCGGCTAGCGGTTACAATGAGCAGTTCTTC. Translated, it gives CASSLLGAASGYNEQFF.

The CDR3 nucleotides read TGTGCCAGCAGTGAATTCGGGGGAACCTACAATGAGCAGTTCTTC. Translated: CASSEFGGTYNEQFF. J is TRBJ2-1 and V is TRBV25-1; maybe TRBD2 (6 bases). V dropped 1 base and J dropped 2 bases, with 9 bases sitting between them. Per the germline V gene, CDR1 is MGHDK and CDR2 is SYGVNS. CDR3 length: 15 amino acids. Full variable domain (rest looked up from reference TRBV25-1 and TRBJ2-1): EADIYQTPRYLVIGTGKKITLECSQTMGHDKMYWYQQDPGMELHLIHYSYGVNSTEKGDLSSESTVSRIRTEHFPLTLESARPSHTSQYLCASSEFGGTYNEQFFGPGTRLTVL.

The rearrangement uses TRBV2 and TRBJ1-3; D is possibly TRBD1 (5 bases). V dropped 8 bases and J dropped 4 bases, with 33 bases sitting between them. The germline V gene has CDR1 SNHLY and CDR2 FYNNEI. The CDR3 is made up of 20 amino acids. The chain's CDR3 is CASAVGSQNEGQMGGNTIYF. CDR3 sequence (DNA): TGTGCCAGCGCAGTGGGTTCGCAGAACGAGGGGCAAATGGGCGGAAACACCATATATTTT.

The chain recombines TRBV6-5 with TRBJ1-1, with 7 nucleotides matching TRBD1. The CDR3 spans 15 residues. From germline, CDR1 is MNHEY and CDR2 SVGAGI. Unmatched junction bases numbered 8, after V lost 3 bases and J lost 4 bases. The CDR3 DNA sequence: TGTGCCAGCAGTTATCTAAGGGGGCTCCGCACTGAAGCTTTCTTT. Protein sequence: CASSYLRGLRTEAFF.

This clone was counted a few times. Other DNA sequences in this specimen translate into the identical CDR3. This chain links TRBV5-6 with TRBJ2-2; D gene uncertain. V lost 0 bases and J 2 bases, leaving 8 bases between the germline ends. Germline V gives CDR1 SGHDT, CDR2 YYEEEE. The CDR3 contains 15 residues. The DNA of the CDR3 is TGTGCCAGCAGCTTGGGCGGAACAAACACCGGGGAGCTGTTTTTT. It translates to CASSLGGTNTGELFF.

The chain combines TRBV9 with TRBJ1-6, with 7 bases identical to TRBD1. With V trimmed by 5 bases and J by 12 bases, 11 bases remained unmatched. The CDR3 is made up of 14 amino acids. In germline, CDR1 is SGDLS, CDR2 YYNGEE. CDR3 in amino acids: CASSEGGQPRPLHF. The CDR3 bases are TGTGCCAGCAGTGAGGGGGGACAGCCTAGACCCCTCCACTTT.

This clone was seen only a few times. The chain employs TRBV30 and TRBJ1-4, with D possibly TRBD1 on 5 matching bases. Per the germline V gene, CDR1 is GTSNPN and CDR2 is SVGIG (reference sequence). Trimming stripped 2 bases from V and 6 bases from J, with 10 bases between. The CDR3 totals 13 residues. The DNA for the CDR3 is TGTGCCTGGAGTTGGGGGGGAGATGAAAAACTGTTTTTT. It encodes CAWSWGGDEKLFF.

This chain links TRBV5-6 with TRBJ1-3; D is unresolved. Germline lookup yields CDR1 SGHDT and CDR2 YYEEEE. With 0 bases removed from V and 0 bases from J, the gap between germline ends came to 10 bases. The CDR3 consists of 16 residues. The CDR3 DNA is TGTGCCAGCAGCTTGGTAGGTGTCAGCTCTGGAAACACCATATATTTT. As protein: CASSLVGVSSGNTIYF.

The chain recombines TRBV6-5 with TRBJ1-4; D is undetermined. This CDR3 has 14 amino acids. V lost 0 bases and J 5 bases, leaving 7 bases between the germline ends. Germline CDR1 MNHEY, CDR2 SVGAGI. The CDR3 nucleotides are TGTGCCAGCAGTTACTCGACTGAAAATGAAAAACTGTTTTTT. As protein: CASSYSTENEKLFF.

J is TRBJ1-1 and V is TRBV7-6; no definite D call. Germline CDR1 and CDR2: SGHVS and FNYEAQ. V dropped 0 bases and J dropped 0 bases, with 11 bases sitting between them. The CDR3 spans 16 residues. In DNA form, the CDR3 reads TGTGCCAGCAGCTTAGCGCTCTCCGGTATGAACACTGAAGCTTTCTTT. Its translation is CASSLALSGMNTEAFF.